This T cell receptor (beta chain) was identified in a study of lymphopenia after photon versus proton radiotherapy. Profiled with immunoSEQ multiplex PCR; TCRdb holds only in-frame clones, not every one. The sample has around 64,000 clones; about nine tenths are singletons. A remark on this clone: Its antigen is not known.

Trimming removed 4 bases from V and 2 bases from J, with 13 bases in between. Germline assignment: CDR1 SGHRS and CDR2 YFSETQ. The CDR3 runs to 14 residues. Regarding the study as a whole: Better survival with proton therapy was suggested as possible, not demonstrated.

The chain joins TRBV5-1 to TRBJ2-7; the D is unclear. The sequence was collected from a woman aged 35 to 49 with cholangiocarcinoma. The sample in question was peripheral blood, obtained from a patient treated with photon-based radiotherapy. CDR3: CASSTAISTYEQYF. In nucleotides, the CDR3 is TGCGCCAGCAGCACGGCCATCTCGACCTACGAGCAGTACTTC.